The present T cell receptor beta chain was sequenced within a study of blood T cell repertoires in COVID-19. Study background: The United States, Italy and Spain supplied acute and convalescent COVID-19 samples.

Sequencing used immunoSEQ multiplex PCR; TCRdb keeps in-frame clones, though not all of them. This sample has 30,000 to 35,000 clones, with over 90% found just once. The clonotype comes from a human donor in a cohort sampled during active COVID-19. The sequencing sample was made of peripheral blood.

CDR3 loop: CASSVQEVLAGGSYEQYF. As DNA, the CDR3 is TGTGCCAGCAGTGTACAAGAGGTACTAGCGGGAGGTTCCTACGAGCAGTACTTC. The rearrangement joins TRBV25-1 to TRBJ2-7; 12 nucleotides align to TRBD2. CDR1 is MGHDK and CDR2 is SYGVNS in the germline V gene. This CDR3 has 18 residues. J lost 1 base, V lost 4 bases, and 11 bases had no gene match.